This T cell receptor beta chain appears in the sequencing data of a study of Ad26.COV2.S vaccination and SARS-CoV-2 variants. Study conclusions and caveats: Individuals receiving vaccine had higher spike-specific TCR breadth than placebo recipients did. The TCR breadth and depth analyses may have produced an underestimate of total T cell responses. Post-vaccination breadth of spike-specific CD8+ and CD4+ T cell responses was reportedly substantial.

With respect to this clone: Its target is not known.

Treatment meaning: some 20 received Ad26.COV2.S at low or high dose, single or two shots; 5 received placebo; per-sample allocation not given. Sampling took place 63 days after the first vaccine or placebo injection. TCRdb's copy holds only in-frame clones and misses some; the assay was immunoSEQ multiplex PCR. Of 300,000 to 350,000 clones listed, approximately 87% are singletons. The CDR3 spans 16 residues. V lost 0 bases and J 5 bases, leaving 13 bases between the germline ends. CDR1 is SGHAT and CDR2 is FQNNGV in the germline V gene. The clonotype was recovered from a person aged 18 to 65 who received the Ad26.COV2.S COVID-19 vaccine or a placebo. The sample here was peripheral blood, taken in a trial of Ad26.COV2.S vaccine versus placebo. The J gene is TRBJ2-2, the V gene TRBV11-2; D possibly corresponds to TRBD1 (6 bases). DNA of the CDR3: TGTGCCAGCAGCTTAGAACCCCTAGGGGGTACCGGGGAGCTGTTTTTT. It translates to CASSLEPLGGTGELFF. The complete variable domain, with remaining parts taken from reference TRBV11-2 and TRBJ2-2, reads EAGVAQSPRYKIIEKRQSVAFWCNPISGHATLYWYQQILGQGPKLLIQFQNNGVVDDSQLPKDRFSAERLKGVDSTLKIQPAKLEDSAVYLCASSLEPLGGTGELFFGEGSRLTVL.